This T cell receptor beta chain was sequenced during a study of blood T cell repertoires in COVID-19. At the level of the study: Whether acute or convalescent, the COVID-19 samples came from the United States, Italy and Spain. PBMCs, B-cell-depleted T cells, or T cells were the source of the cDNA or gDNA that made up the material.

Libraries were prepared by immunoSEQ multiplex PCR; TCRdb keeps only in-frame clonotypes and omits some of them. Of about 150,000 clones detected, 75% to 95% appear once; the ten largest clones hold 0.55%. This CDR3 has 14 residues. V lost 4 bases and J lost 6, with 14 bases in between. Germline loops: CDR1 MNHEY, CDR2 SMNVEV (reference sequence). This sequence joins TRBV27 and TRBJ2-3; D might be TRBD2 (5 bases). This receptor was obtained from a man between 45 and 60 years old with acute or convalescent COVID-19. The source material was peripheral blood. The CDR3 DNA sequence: TGTGCCAGCAGTTCGGTGGGCGGGCTGGATACGCAGTATTTT. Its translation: CASSSVGGLDTQYF.